A single TCR beta chain is shown here with its context. What it binds is not known. Germline CDR1 and CDR2: SGHKS and YYEKEE (reference sequence). The CDR3 length is 13 residues. Trimming left V 0 bases short and J 7 bases short, with 8 bases between. These data originate in a study of shared clonotypes between healthy human individuals. Overall study results and limits: It was the few donors that limited the genetic and exposure-history diversity represented.

Deep was the level used in running the assay. On sorted subsets, replicate PCRs used 200 ng DNA, or around 30,000 T cell genomes. Generated by immunoSEQ multiplex PCR, the TCRdb table keeps only in-frame clones and is missing some. The sample has hundreds of thousands of clones; roughly 70% are singletons. V usage is TRBV5-5 and J usage is TRBJ1-5; no reliable D call. The material sequenced was memory CD4+ T cells sorted from blood. Subset: CD45RA-negative fraction. The sequence was obtained from a woman between 25 and 40 years old in good health. In DNA, the CDR3 is TGTGCCAGCAGCTTGGGTGGGGTACAGCCCCAGCATTTT. Amino acid sequence: CASSLGGVQPQHF.